These 5 T cell receptor beta chains were sequenced from one sample in a study of blood T cell repertoires in COVID-19. Sequencing was performed with immunoSEQ multiplex PCR; in TCRdb, only in-frame clones are kept and a portion is missing. The sample consists of approximately 75,000 clones, around 76% of them appearing once. Sequencing input: peripheral blood. Receptors were obtained from a woman older than 75 with active or convalescent COVID-19.

The chain joins TRBV5-6 to TRBJ1-2, with D hard to call. V was pared by 0 bases and J by 5 bases, with 8 bases between. The CDR3 is 13 residues long. The germline V gene encodes CDR1 SGHDT and CDR2 YYEEEE. In DNA form, the CDR3 reads TGTGCCAGCAGCTTGGCCGGGGTTTATGGCTACACCTTC. This encodes CASSLAGVYGYTF.

V gene TRBV5-6 combines with J gene TRBJ2-2; D might be TRBD2 (7 bases). The germline V gene has CDR1 SGHDT and CDR2 YYEEEE. Trimming took off 4 bases at V and 0 bases at J, with 13 bases between the two ends. The CDR3 length is 16 residues. CDR3 nucleotide sequence: TGTGCCAGCAGCCCGATGGGGGGGCCGAACACCGGGGAGCTGTTTTTT. Translating it yields CASSPMGGPNTGELFF. The variable domain in full, completed from reference TRBV5-6 and TRBJ2-2, reads DAGVTQSPTHLIKTRGQQVTLRCSPKSGHDTVSWYQQALGQGPQFIFQYYEEEERQRGNFPDRFSGHQFPNYSSELNVNALLLGDSALYLCASSPMGGPNTGELFFGEGSRLTVL.

The chain joins TRBV28 to TRBJ2-5; unclear D gene. Germline V gene sequence: CDR1 MDHEN, CDR2 SYDVKM. The V gene lost 10 bases and the J gene lost 5 bases, with 14 bases spanning the gap. This CDR3 spans 12 amino acids. Written as DNA, the CDR3 is TGTGCCACCACTGTGGGCACCGAGACCCAGTACTTC. It is translated as CATTVGTETQYF. Full variable domain (missing parts from reference TRBV28 and TRBJ2-5): DVKVTQSSRYLVKRTGEKVFLECVQDMDHENMFWYRQDPGLGLRLIYFSYDVKMKEKGDIPEGYSVSREKKERFSLILESASTNQTSMYLCATTVGTETQYFGPGTRLLVL.

V and J are TRBV24-1 and TRBJ2-5; D gene unclear. CDR1 is KGHDR and CDR2 is SFDVKD in the germline V gene. The CDR3 runs 18 residues. V was trimmed by 3 bases and J by 4 bases, leaving 23 bases between them. CDR3 region: CATSDLRMFRPPRETQYF. The CDR3 coding sequence is TGTGCCACCAGTGATCTCCGCATGTTCAGGCCACCCCGAGAGACCCAGTACTTC.

This sequence joins TRBV29-1 and TRBJ1-2; D might be TRBD1 (5 bases). The CDR3 sequence is 12 residues long. The V end lost 7 bases, the J end lost 2 bases, and 11 bases lay between the germline ends. Germline CDR1 reads SQVTM; CDR2 reads ANQGSEA. CDR3 bases: TGCAGCGCATCACAGGTGAACTATGGCTACACCTTC. As protein: CSASQVNYGYTF. The full variable domain, with the rest looked up from reference TRBV29-1 and TRBJ1-2, is SAVISQKPSRDICQRGTSLTIQCQVDSQVTMMFWYRQQPGQSLTLIATANQGSEATYESGFVIDKFPISRPNLTFSTLTVSNMSPEDSSIYLCSASQVNYGYTFGSGTRLTVV.